A selection of T cell receptor beta chains follows, all from one sample in a study of identical twins. TCRdb re-analysed the 5' RACE reads in MiXCR, keeping a single row per CDR3 protein. The table includes fewer than 250,000 distinct CDR3 sequences, about a tenth detected once. Specimen: memory (CD45RO+) T cells sorted from blood. These receptors all come from a woman under 30 in good health. CDR3s include the opening cysteine and the closing phenylalanine or tryptophan. Each record gives: clone size, J gene, D gene, CDR3 length, V gene, CDR3 DNA, CDR3 protein. The D gene is left open where the match is weak. Size tells how often a clone was seen (once, few, many) or the class of an expanded clone, and some rows leave it out.

size: many
J: TRBJ2-1
D: -
length: 11
V: TRBV19
DNA: TGTGCCAGTAGTATGAGGTATGAGCAGTTCTTC
CDR3: CASSMRYEQFF

size: -
J: TRBJ2-1
D: TRBD1
length: 15
V: TRBV7-9
DNA: TGTGCCAGCAGCTTACAAGCGGGACAGGGCGGTGAGCAGTTCTTC
CDR3: CASSLQAGQGGEQFF

size: many
J: TRBJ1-5
D: -
length: 15
V: TRBV5-5
DNA: TGTGCCAGCAGCCGGGCAGGGATCAGCAATCAGCCCCAGCATTTT
CDR3: CASSRAGISNQPQHF

size: few
J: TRBJ2-7
D: -
length: 14
V: TRBV3-1
DNA: TGTGCCAGCAGCCAAGTTTTAACGAGCGCCGAGCAGTACTTC
CDR3: CASSQVLTSAEQYF

size: many
J: TRBJ1-2
D: -
length: 13
V: TRBV5-1
DNA: TGCGCCAGCAGCTTTGCCGCTATGGGTGGCTACACCTTC
CDR3: CASSFAAMGGYTF

size: -
J: TRBJ2-4
D: -
length: 13
V: TRBV20-1
DNA: TGCAGTGCTGGGGCGGGGGCCAAAAACATTCAGTACTTC
CDR3: CSAGAGAKNIQYF

size: -
J: TRBJ1-2
D: -
length: 16
V: TRBV5-1
DNA: TGCGCCAGCAGCTTGATGGGGGGCCCTGCTAACTATGGCTACACCTTC
CDR3: CASSLMGGPANYGYTF

size: -
J: TRBJ1-4
D: -
length: 14
V: TRBV2
DNA: TGTGCCAGCAAGAAGACGAGCGGTAATGAAAAACTGTTTTTT
CDR3: CASKKTSGNEKLFF

size: many
J: TRBJ2-5
D: -
length: 13
V: TRBV5-1
DNA: TGCGCCAGTAAGGCGGGTAGACGAGAGACCCAGTACTTC
CDR3: CASKAGRRETQYF

size: few
J: TRBJ2-3
D: -
length: 12
V: TRBV20-1
DNA: TGCAGTGCTAGTTACTATGAGGATACGCAGTATTTT
CDR3: CSASYYEDTQYF

size: few
J: TRBJ2-7
D: TRBD1
length: 13
V: TRBV2
DNA: TGTGCCAGCAGTATACAGGGGGCGCGGGAGCAGTACTTC
CDR3: CASSIQGAREQYF

size: -
J: TRBJ2-3
D: TRBD2
length: 14
V: TRBV20-1
DNA: TGCAGTGCAGGAGCGGGGGGCCCCACAGATACGCAGTATTTT
CDR3: CSAGAGGPTDTQYF

size: few
J: TRBJ1-2
D: -
length: 14
V: TRBV6-5
DNA: TGTGCCAGCAGTTACGCTTCGGGGAACTATGGCTACACCTTC
CDR3: CASSYASGNYGYTF

size: few
J: TRBJ2-1
D: -
length: 16
V: TRBV12-3/TRBV12-4
DNA: TGTGCCAGCAGCGATCCGACGCGGACGTCCTACAATGAGCAGTTCTTC
CDR3: CASSDPTRTSYNEQFF

size: few
J: TRBJ2-1
D: TRBD2
length: 17
V: TRBV7-2
DNA: TGTGCCAGCAGCACCGTGGTGGGACTAGCGGTTATGAATGAGCAGTTCTTC
CDR3: CASSTVVGLAVMNEQFF

size: few
J: TRBJ2-1
D: -
length: 14
V: TRBV7-9
DNA: TGTGCCAGCAGCTTAGTTACGGGCTACAATGAGCAGTTCTTC
CDR3: CASSLVTGYNEQFF

size: few
J: TRBJ2-7
D: -
length: 12
V: TRBV20-1
DNA: TGCAGTGCTAGAGTGGGGGCGGGCGAGCAGTACTTC
CDR3: CSARVGAGEQYF